The clone carrying this T cell receptor (beta chain) was seen ten or more times. Using its own MiXCR run on the 5' RACE reads, TCRdb lists one record per CDR3 protein. This sample has fewer than 250,000 distinct CDR3 sequences, with approximately 10% found just once. The record originates from a study of CD8 T cells in ankylosing spondylitis. This CDR3 region has 16 residues. The ends lost 6 bases at V and 6 bases at J; junction bases unmatched: 12. The rearrangement joins TRBV12-3 or TRBV12-4 to TRBJ2-5; 11 bases fit TRBD1. The receptor was isolated from a male donor with ankylosing spondylitis or in good health (not recorded which). The sample comprised blood, either unsorted or a sorted T cell fraction (not recorded which). In DNA, the CDR3 is TGTGCCAGCAGCTCTATCCCCGGGACAGGGGGAAAGACCCAGTACTTC. It encodes CASSSIPGTGGKTQYF.